The 17 T cell receptor beta chains reported below all come from one sample, sequenced in a study of vaccination effects on CD4 cells after COVID-19. Peptide-pool stimulation followed by sequencing identified expanded antigen-specific CD4+ clonotypes in the ViraFEST assay. The authors isolated CD4+ T cells after more than eight days of culture. Vaccine recipients had no previous SARS-CoV-2 infection; their nucleocapsid antibodies were negative. The table came from immunoSEQ multiplex PCR; TCRdb's copy has only in-frame clones and leaves some out. The data hold some 22,000 clones, with less than 80% observed a single time. Antigens for these TCRs are unknown. Sample: CD4+ T cells from PBMCs cultured with SARS-CoV-2 spike peptides, taken before COVID-19 vaccination. The receptors here all came from a human donor who received a COVID-19 vaccine.

The chain carries TRBV10-1 and TRBJ2-1, with 7 nucleotides matching TRBD2. The CDR3 is 14 residues long. Germline CDR1 reads WNHNN; CDR2 reads SYGVQD (reference sequence). Trimming removed 4 bases from V and 2 bases from J; junction bases left unmatched: 2. CDR3 DNA sequence: TGCGCCAGCAGTGGAGCGGGACCCTACAATGAGCAGTTCTTC. Translation: CASSGAGPYNEQFF.

The chain uses TRBV5-1 and TRBJ1-6; a weak D match, TRBD1 (5 bases). The CDR3 loop spans 17 amino acids. The germline CDR1 and CDR2 sequences are SGHRS and YFSETQ. V lost 3 bases to trimming and J lost 0 bases, with 13 bases between them. CDR3 DNA: TGCGCCAGCAGCTCAACCCCAGGGAGCTCCTATAATTCACCCCTCCACTTT. Translation gives CASSSTPGSSYNSPLHF.

The chain links TRBV30 to TRBJ1-1; D unresolved. V lost 5 bases and J lost 1, with 17 bases in between. CDR1 and CDR2 (germline): GTSNPN, SVGIG (reference sequence). This CDR3 spans 15 amino acids. CDR3 in DNA: TGTGCCTGGCGTCCACTGCGGACGGCGAACACTGAAGCTTTCTTT. It translates to CAWRPLRTANTEAFF. Combining the CDR3 with reference TRBV30 and TRBJ1-1 gives the whole variable domain SQTIHQWPATLVQPVGSPLSLECTVEGTSNPNLYWYRQAAGRGLQLLFYSVGIGQISSEVPQNLSASRPQDRQFILSSKKLLLSDSGFYLCAWRPLRTANTEAFFGQGTRLTVV.

By frequency in the sample, this clone is medium-sized (0.01 to 0.1%). The CDR3 is CSVDRTGNEQYF. DNA of the CDR3: TGCAGCGTTGACAGGACAGGGAATGAGCAGTACTTC. J is TRBJ2-7 and V is TRBV29-1; TRBD1 matches 8 bases. J was trimmed by 7 bases and V by 3 bases; bases with no gene match: 5. The CDR3 is 12 residues long. Germline loops: CDR1 SQVTM, CDR2 ANQGSEA.

This clone was detected only once. The CDR3 loop reads CASSSGTSGVGGEQFF. The DNA for the CDR3 is TGCGCCAGCAGCTCCGGGACTAGCGGGGTCGGTGGGGAGCAGTTCTTC. The chain employs TRBV5-1 and TRBJ2-1, with TRBD2 matching over 13 bases. This CDR3 is built from 16 residues. CDR1 is SGHRS, CDR2 YFSETQ, per germline. The J segment lost 10 bases and the V segment lost 3 bases, leaving 10 bases of the junction unmatched.

This clone turned up a few times. The rearrangement uses TRBV19 and TRBJ2-7; 12 positions match TRBD2. Unmatched junction bases numbered 7, after V lost 5 bases and J lost 2 bases. This CDR3 contains 16 residues. CDR1 is LNHDA and CDR2 is SQIVND in the germline V gene (reference sequence). CDR3 amino acids: CASSALAGGVAYEQYF. The CDR3 nucleotides are TGTGCCAGTAGTGCACTAGCGGGAGGAGTAGCCTACGAGCAGTACTTC.

The rearrangement uses TRBV5-4 and TRBJ2-1; 9 nucleotides line up with TRBD2. Germline V gene sequence: CDR1 SGHNT, CDR2 YYREEE (reference sequence). The CDR3 consists of 15 residues. V was pared by 0 bases and J by 6 bases, with 4 bases of the junction left unmatched. The CDR3 DNA reads as TGTGCCAGCAGCTTGGGCGGGGGGGGTTTCAATGAGCAGTTCTTC. This codes for CASSLGGGGFNEQFF.

This clone was seen more than once but under ten times. The chain links TRBV7-2 to TRBJ2-1; D gene ambiguous. Germline CDR1 is SGHTA and CDR2 is FQGNSA. Trimming shortened V by 4 bases and J by 9 bases, and 13 bases separated the two germline ends. This CDR3 is built from 13 residues. The CDR3 coding sequence is TGTGCCAGCAGCTGGATAGGTCCTGGTGAGCAGTTCTTC. Amino acids: CASSWIGPGEQFF.

The gene calls are TRBV11-2 and TRBJ2-7; 10 bases are shared with TRBD1. V lost 2 bases to trimming and J lost 2 bases; unmatched junction nucleotides: 9. The germline V gene encodes CDR1 SGHAT and CDR2 FQNNGV. This CDR3 region has 17 residues. CDR3 DNA sequence: TGTGCCAGCAGCTTAAGCGCCGGGACAGGGGCCGCCTACGAGCAGTACTTC. It codes for CASSLSAGTGAAYEQYF. Filled out from reference TRBV11-2 and TRBJ2-7, the complete variable domain reads EAGVAQSPRYKIIEKRQSVAFWCNPISGHATLYWYQQILGQGPKLLIQFQNNGVVDDSQLPKDRFSAERLKGVDSTLKIQPAKLEDSAVYLCASSLSAGTGAAYEQYFGPGTRLTVT.

The chain is built from TRBV24-1 and TRBJ1-1; D uncertain. The CDR3 totals 13 residues. The V end was cut by 5 bases, the J end by 3 bases, with 9 bases between. From germline, CDR1 is KGHDR and CDR2 SFDVKD. CDR3 in amino acids: CATSGSRDTEAFF. CDR3 nucleotide sequence: TGTGCCACCAGTGGCTCCCGGGACACTGAAGCTTTCTTT.

The J gene is TRBJ2-3, the V gene TRBV3-1 (or the pseudogene TRBV3-2); 8 bases fit TRBD2. Trimming removed 2 bases from V and 1 base from J; junction bases left unmatched: 8. The CDR3 runs 17 residues. The germline gives CDR1 LGHDT, CDR2 YNNKEL (reference sequence). This CDR3 reads CASSQLLAGLGTDTQYF. The CDR3 DNA reads TGTGCCAGCAGCCAACTGTTAGCGGGGTTAGGCACAGATACGCAGTATTTT.

This clone was detected only a few times. This chain joins TRBV10-2 and TRBJ2-3; the match to TRBD2 covers 10 bases. The V segment lost 5 bases and the J segment 4 bases; nucleotides outside the gene matches: 6. The CDR3 is made up of 15 amino acids. Germline V CDR1 and CDR2: WSHSY, SAAADI. The CDR3: CASSLAGVLADTQYF. In DNA form, the CDR3 reads TGCGCCAGCAGTCTAGCGGGAGTCCTCGCAGATACGCAGTATTTT.

The chain has TRBV18 and TRBJ2-7; no clear D. Trimming left V 2 bases short and J 3 bases short, with 5 bases between. Germline loops: CDR1 KGHSH, CDR2 LQKENI. The CDR3 is made up of 12 amino acids. This chain's CDR3 is CASSPGNYEQYF. CDR3 DNA: TGTGCCAGCTCACCAGGAAACTACGAGCAGTACTTC. Using reference TRBV18 and TRBJ2-7 for the parts outside the CDR3, the full variable domain is NAGVMQNPRHLVRRRGQEARLRCSPMKGHSHVYWYRQLPEEGLKFMVYLQKENIIDESGMPKERFSAEFPKEGPSILRIQQVVRGDSAAYFCASSPGNYEQYFGPGTRLTVT.

This clone was counted a few times. The J gene is TRBJ1-3, the V gene TRBV5-1, with a tentative D call TRBD1 (5 bases). CDR1 and CDR2 (germline): SGHRS, YFSETQ. This CDR3 has 15 amino acids. V shed 2 bases and J shed 2 bases, with 11 bases lying between them. CDR3 bases: TGCGCCAGCAGCTTCGGGGGAGTAGCTGGAAACACCATATATTTT. Translating it yields CASSFGGVAGNTIYF.

This chain links TRBV19 with TRBJ2-5; 7 bases line up with TRBD1. CDR1 and CDR2 from the germline V gene are LNHDA and SQIVND (reference sequence). This CDR3 has 13 amino acids. The J segment lost 4 bases and the V segment lost 8 bases, leaving 7 bases of the junction unmatched. CDR3 region: CASRRGLGETQYF. The DNA of the CDR3 is TGTGCCAGTCGTAGGGGGCTGGGAGAGACCCAGTACTTC.

The chain recombines TRBV6-1 with TRBJ2-6; D is unresolved. The CDR3 length is 14 residues. V was cut by 2 bases and J by 0 bases, with 2 bases left in between. The germline CDR1 and CDR2 sequences are MNHNS and SASEGT. The CDR3 reads CASSENSGANVLTF. The CDR3 region has the DNA TGTGCCAGCAGTGAAAACTCTGGGGCCAACGTCCTGACTTTC.

This clone has a single count. The chain employs TRBV11-2 and TRBJ2-3; D unresolved. Trimming removed 6 bases at V and 4 bases at J, with 14 bases between. CDR1 and CDR2 from the germline V gene are SGHAT and FQNNGV. This CDR3 spans 14 amino acids. The CDR3 nucleotides are TGTGCCAGCAGTGGACCCCCCCTGTCAGATACGCAGTATTTT. Amino acids: CASSGPPLSDTQYF.